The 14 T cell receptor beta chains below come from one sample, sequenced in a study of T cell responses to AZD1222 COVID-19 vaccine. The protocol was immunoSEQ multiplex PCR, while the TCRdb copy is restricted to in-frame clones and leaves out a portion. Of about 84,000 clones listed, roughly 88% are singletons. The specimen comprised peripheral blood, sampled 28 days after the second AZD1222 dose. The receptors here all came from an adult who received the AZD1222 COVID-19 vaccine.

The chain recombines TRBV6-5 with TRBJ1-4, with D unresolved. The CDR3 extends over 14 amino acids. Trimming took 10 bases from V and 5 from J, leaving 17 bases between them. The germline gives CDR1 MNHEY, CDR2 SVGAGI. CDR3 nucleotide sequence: TGTGCCATCAAGCGGGCCGTAGGCAATGAAAAACTGTTTTTT. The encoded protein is CAIKRAVGNEKLFF.

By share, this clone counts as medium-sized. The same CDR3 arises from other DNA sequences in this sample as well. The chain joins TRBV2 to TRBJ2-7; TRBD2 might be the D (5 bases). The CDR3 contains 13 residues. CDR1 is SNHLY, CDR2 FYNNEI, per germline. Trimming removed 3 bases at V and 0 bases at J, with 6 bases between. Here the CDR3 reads CASSEDSSYEQYF. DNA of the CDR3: TGTGCCAGCAGTGAGGACTCCTCCTACGAGCAGTACTTC.

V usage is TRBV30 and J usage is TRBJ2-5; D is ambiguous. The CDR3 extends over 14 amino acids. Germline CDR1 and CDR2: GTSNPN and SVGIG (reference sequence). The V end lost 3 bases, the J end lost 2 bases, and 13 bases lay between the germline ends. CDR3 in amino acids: CAWSSSSRQETQYF. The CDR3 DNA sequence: TGTGCCTGGAGCAGCTCCTCGAGACAAGAGACCCAGTACTTC.

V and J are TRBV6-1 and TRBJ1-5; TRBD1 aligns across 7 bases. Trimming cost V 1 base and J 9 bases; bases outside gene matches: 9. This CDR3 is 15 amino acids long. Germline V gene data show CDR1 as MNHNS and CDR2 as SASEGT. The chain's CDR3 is CASSEVRQGGGPQHF. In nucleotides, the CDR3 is TGTGCCAGCAGTGAAGTAAGACAGGGAGGTGGGCCCCAGCATTTT.

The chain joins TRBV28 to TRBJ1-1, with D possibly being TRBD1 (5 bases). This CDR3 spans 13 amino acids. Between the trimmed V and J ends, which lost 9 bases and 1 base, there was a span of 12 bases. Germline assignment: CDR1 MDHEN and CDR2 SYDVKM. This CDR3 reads CASKGLRNTEAFF. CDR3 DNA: TGTGCCAGTAAGGGGCTGAGGAACACTGAAGCTTTCTTT. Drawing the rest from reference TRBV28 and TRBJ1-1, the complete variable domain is DVKVTQSSRYLVKRTGEKVFLECVQDMDHENMFWYRQDPGLGLRLIYFSYDVKMKEKGDIPEGYSVSREKKERFSLILESASTNQTSMYLCASKGLRNTEAFFGQGTRLTVV.

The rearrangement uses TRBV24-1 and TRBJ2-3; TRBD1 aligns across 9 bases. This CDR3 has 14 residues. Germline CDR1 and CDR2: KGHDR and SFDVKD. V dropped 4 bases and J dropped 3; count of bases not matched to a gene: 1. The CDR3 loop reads CATSEGQGTDTQYF. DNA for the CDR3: TGTGCCACCAGTGAAGGACAGGGGACAGATACGCAGTATTTT.

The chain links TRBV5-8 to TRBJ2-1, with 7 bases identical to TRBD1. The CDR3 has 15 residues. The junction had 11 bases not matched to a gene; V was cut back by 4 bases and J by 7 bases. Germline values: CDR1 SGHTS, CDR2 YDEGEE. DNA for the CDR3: TGTGCCAGCAGCACCTCATTTGACAGGGCGAATGAGCAGTTCTTC. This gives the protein CASSTSFDRANEQFF.

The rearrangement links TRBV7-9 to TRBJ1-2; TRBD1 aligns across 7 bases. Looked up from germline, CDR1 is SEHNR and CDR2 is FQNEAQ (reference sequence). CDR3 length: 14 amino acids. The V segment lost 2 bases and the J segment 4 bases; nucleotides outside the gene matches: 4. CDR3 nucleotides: TGTGCCAGCAGCTTACCGAGACAGGGCTATGGCTACACCTTC. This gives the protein CASSLPRQGYGYTF.

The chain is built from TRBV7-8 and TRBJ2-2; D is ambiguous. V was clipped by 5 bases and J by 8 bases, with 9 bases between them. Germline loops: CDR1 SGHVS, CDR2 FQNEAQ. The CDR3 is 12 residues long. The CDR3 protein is CASSPARGELFF. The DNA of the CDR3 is TGTGCCAGCAGCCCGGCGCGAGGGGAGCTGTTTTTT.

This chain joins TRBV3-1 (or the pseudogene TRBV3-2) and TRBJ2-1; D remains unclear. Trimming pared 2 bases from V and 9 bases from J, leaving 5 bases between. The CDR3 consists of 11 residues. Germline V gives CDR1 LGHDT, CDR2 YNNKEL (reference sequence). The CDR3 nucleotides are TGTGCCAGCAGCCAATATTCTGAGCAGTTCTTC. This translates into CASSQYSEQFF.

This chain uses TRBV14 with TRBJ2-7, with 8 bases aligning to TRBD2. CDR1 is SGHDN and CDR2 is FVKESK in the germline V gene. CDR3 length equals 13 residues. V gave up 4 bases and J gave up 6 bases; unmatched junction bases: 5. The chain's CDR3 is CASSLPGGVEQYF. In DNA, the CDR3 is TGTGCCAGCAGCCTCCCCGGGGGGGTCGAGCAGTACTTC.

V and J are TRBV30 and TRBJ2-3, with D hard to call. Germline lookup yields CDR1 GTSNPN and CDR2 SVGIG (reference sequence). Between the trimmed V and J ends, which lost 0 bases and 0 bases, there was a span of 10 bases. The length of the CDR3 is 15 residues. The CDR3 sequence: CAWSVPVGSTDTQYF. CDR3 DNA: TGTGCCTGGAGTGTACCGGTTGGTAGCACAGATACGCAGTATTTT.

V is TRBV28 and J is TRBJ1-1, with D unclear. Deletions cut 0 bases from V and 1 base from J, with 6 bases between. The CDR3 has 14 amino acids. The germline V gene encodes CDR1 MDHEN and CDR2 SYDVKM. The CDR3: CASSLWIENTEAFF. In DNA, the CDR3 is TGTGCCAGCAGTTTATGGATAGAGAACACTGAAGCTTTCTTT.

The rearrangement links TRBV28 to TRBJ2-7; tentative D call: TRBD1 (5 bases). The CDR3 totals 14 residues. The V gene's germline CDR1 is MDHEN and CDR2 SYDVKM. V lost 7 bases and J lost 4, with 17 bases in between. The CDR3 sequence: CASTSTGNWYEQYF. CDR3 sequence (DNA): TGTGCCAGCACATCCACAGGAAATTGGTACGAGCAGTACTTC. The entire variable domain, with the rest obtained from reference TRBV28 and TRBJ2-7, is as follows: DVKVTQSSRYLVKRTGEKVFLECVQDMDHENMFWYRQDPGLGLRLIYFSYDVKMKEKGDIPEGYSVSREKKERFSLILESASTNQTSMYLCASTSTGNWYEQYFGPGTRLTVT.